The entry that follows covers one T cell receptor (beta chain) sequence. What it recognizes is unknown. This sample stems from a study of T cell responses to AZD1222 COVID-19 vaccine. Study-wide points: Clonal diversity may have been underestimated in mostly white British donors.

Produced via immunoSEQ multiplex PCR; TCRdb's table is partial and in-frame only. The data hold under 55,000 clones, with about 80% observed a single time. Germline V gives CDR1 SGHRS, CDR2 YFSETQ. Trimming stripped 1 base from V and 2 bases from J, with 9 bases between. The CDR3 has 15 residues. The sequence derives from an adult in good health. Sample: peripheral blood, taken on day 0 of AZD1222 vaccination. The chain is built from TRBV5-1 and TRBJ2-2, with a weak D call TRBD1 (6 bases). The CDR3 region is CASSLQGTNTGELFF. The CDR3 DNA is TGCGCCAGCAGCTTGCAGGGGACCAACACCGGGGAGCTGTTTTTT.